Below are 4 T cell receptor beta chains sequenced from a single sample in a study of blood T cell repertoires in COVID-19. Assay: immunoSEQ multiplex PCR; the TCRdb copy retains only in-frame clones and omits some. The sample consists of 150,000 to 160,000 clones, approximately 80% of them appearing once. The sequenced sample consisted of peripheral blood. The origin of the receptors is a woman aged 60-75 years with acute or convalescent COVID-19.

The chain recombines TRBV7-8 with TRBJ1-5; perhaps TRBD1 as D (5 bases). This CDR3 has 16 residues. Germline V gene data show CDR1 as SGHVS and CDR2 as FQNEAQ. V dropped 7 bases and J dropped 3 bases, with 19 bases sitting between them. CDR3 nucleotide sequence: TGTGCCAGCATCGAACGGGGGAGAGGAAACAATCAGCCCCAGCATTTT. Residues: CASIERGRGNNQPQHF.

The V call is TRBV11-3, the J call TRBJ1-1, with no clear D. The germline V and J ends were trimmed by 2 bases and 1 base, with 5 bases remaining between them. CDR3 length equals 13 residues. Germline V gene data show CDR1 as SGHNT and CDR2 as YENEEA. The CDR3 reads CASSLSQNTEAFF. The CDR3 bases are TGTGCCAGCAGCTTATCACAGAACACTGAAGCTTTCTTT.

The chain uses TRBV27 and TRBJ1-2; the D gene is possibly TRBD1 (6 bases). CDR1 is MNHEY and CDR2 is SMNVEV in the germline V gene (reference sequence). The V end was cut by 7 bases, the J end by 4 bases, with 28 bases between. This CDR3 is built from 18 residues. Here the CDR3 DNA reads TGTGCCAGCAACCCTGGAGTAGTGTCGGGGGGCGCCGCCTATGGCTACACCTTC. This gives the protein CASNPGVVSGGAAYGYTF.

The rearrangement uses TRBV10-1 and TRBJ1-2; 8 nucleotides line up with TRBD1. The CDR3 runs 11 residues. Germline values: CDR1 WNHNN, CDR2 SYGVQD (reference sequence). Trimming at V came to 8 bases and at J to 12 bases, leaving 8 bases not matched to a gene. CDR3 amino acids: CASGKQGVNTF. CDR3 in DNA: TGCGCCAGCGGCAAACAGGGGGTTAACACCTTC.